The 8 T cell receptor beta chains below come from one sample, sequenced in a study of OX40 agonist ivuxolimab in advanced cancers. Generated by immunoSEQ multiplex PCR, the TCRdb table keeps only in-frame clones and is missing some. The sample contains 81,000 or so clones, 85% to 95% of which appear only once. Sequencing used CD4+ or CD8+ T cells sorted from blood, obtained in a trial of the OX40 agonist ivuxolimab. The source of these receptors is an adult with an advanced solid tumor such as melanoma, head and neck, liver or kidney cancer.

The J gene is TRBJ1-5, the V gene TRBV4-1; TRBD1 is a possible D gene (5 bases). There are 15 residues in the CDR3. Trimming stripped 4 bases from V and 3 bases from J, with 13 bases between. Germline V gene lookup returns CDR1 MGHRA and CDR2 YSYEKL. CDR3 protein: CASSRKDSPNQPQHF. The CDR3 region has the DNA TGCGCCAGCAGCCGAAAAGACAGTCCCAATCAGCCCCAGCATTTT.

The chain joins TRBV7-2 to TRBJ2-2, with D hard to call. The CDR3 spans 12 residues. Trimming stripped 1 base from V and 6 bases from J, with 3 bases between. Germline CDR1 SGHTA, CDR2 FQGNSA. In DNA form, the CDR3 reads TGTGCCAGCAGCTTAGGGGCCGGGGAGCTGTTTTTT. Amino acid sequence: CASSLGAGELFF.

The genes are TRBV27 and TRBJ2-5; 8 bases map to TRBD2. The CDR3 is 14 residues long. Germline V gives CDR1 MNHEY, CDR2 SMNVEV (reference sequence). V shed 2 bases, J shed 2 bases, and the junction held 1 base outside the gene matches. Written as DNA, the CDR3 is TGTGCCAGCAGTTTACTAGCGGGTCAAGAGACCCAGTACTTC. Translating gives CASSLLAGQETQYF.

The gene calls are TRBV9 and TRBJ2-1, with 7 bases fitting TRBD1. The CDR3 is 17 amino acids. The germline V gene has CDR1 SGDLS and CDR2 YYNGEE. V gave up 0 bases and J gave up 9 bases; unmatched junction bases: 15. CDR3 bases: TGTGCCAGCAGCGTAGGAGTGGGGGCAGGGGGTCTTGTTGAGCAGTTCTTC. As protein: CASSVGVGAGGLVEQFF.

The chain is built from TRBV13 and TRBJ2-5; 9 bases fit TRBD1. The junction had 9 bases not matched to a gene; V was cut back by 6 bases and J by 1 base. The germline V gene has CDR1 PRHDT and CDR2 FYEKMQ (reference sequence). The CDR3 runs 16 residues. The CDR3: CASSIQGAGFQETQYF. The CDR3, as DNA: TGTGCCAGCAGTATACAGGGGGCGGGGTTCCAAGAGACCCAGTACTTC.

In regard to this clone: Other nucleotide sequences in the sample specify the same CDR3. CDR3 coding DNA: TGTGCCAGCAGTCTCGGACTAGTTTCCTACAATGAGCAGTTCTTC. It specifies CASSLGLVSYNEQFF. The rearrangement uses TRBV27 and TRBJ2-1, with TRBD2 matching over 7 bases. Trimming at V came to 5 bases and at J to 1 base, leaving 5 bases not matched to a gene. CDR3 size: 15 residues. CDR1 is MNHEY and CDR2 is SMNVEV in the germline V gene (reference sequence).

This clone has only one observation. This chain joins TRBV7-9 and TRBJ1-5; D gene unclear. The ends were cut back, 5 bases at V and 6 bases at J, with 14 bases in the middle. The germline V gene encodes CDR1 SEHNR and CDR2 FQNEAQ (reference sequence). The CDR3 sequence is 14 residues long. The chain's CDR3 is CASSPNPSGQPQHF. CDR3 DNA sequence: TGTGCCAGCAGCCCAAATCCGAGTGGTCAGCCCCAGCATTTT.

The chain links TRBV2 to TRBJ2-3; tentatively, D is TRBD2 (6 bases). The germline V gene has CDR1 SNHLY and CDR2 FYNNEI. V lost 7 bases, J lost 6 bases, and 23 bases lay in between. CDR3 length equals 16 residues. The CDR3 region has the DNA TGTGCCAGCACCTACCAGGCGATAGCGGATCATGATACGCAGTATTTT. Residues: CASTYQAIADHDTQYF.